The rows below give T cell receptor beta chains drawn from one sample of a study of cytotoxic CD8 clonotypes in ibrutinib-treated CLL. Method: immunoSEQ multiplex PCR; TCRdb's copy keeps in-frame clones and lacks some. The sample includes fewer than 300,000 clones, 60% to 80% of them seen just once. The specimen comprised PBMCs, sampled at disease progression, from a patient treated with ibrutinib. These receptors originate from a human donor with chronic lymphocytic leukemia. Both conserved end residues are part of each CDR3. Each record gives: V gene, D gene, clone size, J gene, CDR3 protein, CDR3 DNA. A D gene is named only where the DNA matches it firmly. Clone sizes are given selectively: once, few, many, or a class where the clone is expanded.

V gene: TRBV9; D gene: TRBD2; clone size: once; J gene: TRBJ2-1; CDR3 protein: CASSFPSGRAGNEQFF; CDR3 DNA: TGTGCCAGCAGCTTTCCTAGCGGGAGGGCCGGTAATGAGCAGTTCTTC
V gene: TRBV4-3; D gene: .; clone size: .; J gene: TRBJ1-1; CDR3 protein: CASSRDYSGSEAFF; CDR3 DNA: TGCGCCAGCAGCCGGGATTACAGCGGGTCTGAAGCTTTCTTT
V gene: TRBV7-3; D gene: .; clone size: .; J gene: TRBJ1-1; CDR3 protein: CASSLNRANTEAFF; CDR3 DNA: TGTGCCAGCAGCTTAAACAGGGCGAACACTGAAGCTTTCTTT
V gene: TRBV7-2; D gene: .; clone size: .; J gene: TRBJ2-7; CDR3 protein: CASSLGGGHEQYF; CDR3 DNA: TGTGCCAGCAGCTTGGGGGGAGGCCACGAGCAGTACTTC
V gene: TRBV19; D gene: .; clone size: .; J gene: TRBJ2-2; CDR3 protein: CASQKGRQRPTGELFF; CDR3 DNA: TGTGCCAGCCAAAAAGGGCGACAGCGCCCCACCGGGGAGCTGTTTTTT
V gene: TRBV2; D gene: .; clone size: .; J gene: TRBJ1-5; CDR3 protein: CASSEIGDRRNQPQHF; CDR3 DNA: TGTGCCAGCAGTGAAATAGGGGACCGAAGGAATCAGCCCCAGCATTTT
V gene: TRBV5-4; D gene: .; clone size: .; J gene: TRBJ2-3; CDR3 protein: CASSGAGGTDTQYF; CDR3 DNA: TGTGCCAGCAGCGGAGCAGGGGGCACAGATACGCAGTATTTT
V gene: TRBV6-6; D gene: TRBD2; clone size: .; J gene: TRBJ2-7; CDR3 protein: CASLGSGTSSGEQYF; CDR3 DNA: TGTGCCAGCCTTGGGTCCGGGACTAGCAGCGGCGAGCAGTACTTC
V gene: TRBV5-1; D gene: TRBD1; clone size: .; J gene: TRBJ2-1; CDR3 protein: CASSFPGQGGDEQFF; CDR3 DNA: TGCGCCAGCAGCTTTCCGGGACAGGGTGGCGATGAGCAGTTCTTC
V gene: TRBV7-2; D gene: .; clone size: .; J gene: TRBJ2-7; CDR3 protein: CASSLRSQNLFFYEQYF; CDR3 DNA: TGTGCCAGCAGCTTACGGTCTCAGAACCTTTTCTTCTACGAGCAGTACTTC
V gene: TRBV4-1; D gene: .; clone size: .; J gene: TRBJ2-1; CDR3 protein: CASSQERSRDNEQFF; CDR3 DNA: TGCGCCAGCAGCCAAGAGCGCAGTCGGGACAATGAGCAGTTCTTC
V gene: TRBV6-5; D gene: .; clone size: .; J gene: TRBJ2-4; CDR3 protein: CASSYRGLEAKNIQYF; CDR3 DNA: TGTGCCAGCAGTTACCGGGGGCTGGAAGCCAAAAACATTCAGTACTTC
V gene: TRBV2; D gene: .; clone size: .; J gene: TRBJ2-7; CDR3 protein: CASSDPGDYEQYF; CDR3 DNA: TGTGCCAGCAGTGACCCAGGGGACTACGAGCAGTACTTC
V gene: TRBV7-3; D gene: TRBD2; clone size: .; J gene: TRBJ2-2; CDR3 protein: CASSPRLAGNTGELFF; CDR3 DNA: TGTGCCAGCAGCCCCCGCCTAGCGGGTAACACCGGGGAGCTGTTTTTT
V gene: TRBV18; D gene: .; clone size: .; J gene: TRBJ2-3; CDR3 protein: CASSPPGFASTDTQYF; CDR3 DNA: TGTGCCAGCTCACCACCCGGGTTCGCTAGCACAGATACGCAGTATTTT
V gene: TRBV4-1; D gene: .; clone size: few; J gene: TRBJ1-2; CDR3 protein: CASSRTQGFYGYTF; CDR3 DNA: TGCGCCAGCAGCCGGACACAGGGATTTTATGGCTACACCTTC
V gene: TRBV28; D gene: TRBD2; clone size: .; J gene: TRBJ2-7; CDR3 protein: CASSSPGLAGAYEQYF; CDR3 DNA: TGTGCCAGCAGTTCGCCGGGACTAGCGGGAGCCTACGAGCAGTACTTC
V gene: TRBV6-6; D gene: .; clone size: .; J gene: TRBJ1-1; CDR3 protein: CASSTQGNTEAFF; CDR3 DNA: TGTGCCAGCAGTACTCAGGGGAACACTGAAGCTTTCTTT
V gene: TRBV5-6; D gene: TRBD1; clone size: .; J gene: TRBJ2-4; CDR3 protein: CASSLQGDENIQYF; CDR3 DNA: TGTGCCAGCAGCTTGCAGGGGGACGAAAACATTCAGTACTTC
V gene: TRBV11-1; D gene: .; clone size: .; J gene: TRBJ1-1; CDR3 protein: CASSLRDTEAFF; CDR3 DNA: TGTGCCAGCAGCCTAAGGGATACTGAAGCTTTCTTT
V gene: TRBV14; D gene: TRBD1; clone size: .; J gene: TRBJ1-2; CDR3 protein: CASSQLGVYRDRGPYGYTF; CDR3 DNA: TGTGCCAGCAGCCAGTTGGGGGTTTACCGGGACAGGGGTCCCTATGGCTACACCTTC
V gene: TRBV7-3; D gene: TRBD2; clone size: .; J gene: TRBJ2-5; CDR3 protein: CASSFTGGVGETQYF; CDR3 DNA: TGTGCCAGCAGTTTCACGGGAGGGGTCGGGGAGACCCAGTACTTC
V gene: TRBV29-1; D gene: .; clone size: .; J gene: TRBJ2-1; CDR3 protein: CSVRAILANNEQFF; CDR3 DNA: TGCAGCGTTAGAGCTATTCTAGCCAACAATGAGCAGTTCTTC
V gene: TRBV10-2; D gene: .; clone size: .; J gene: TRBJ1-1; CDR3 protein: CASSAWGAGNTEAFF; CDR3 DNA: TGCGCCAGCAGCGCATGGGGGGCGGGGAACACTGAAGCTTTCTTT
V gene: TRBV5-4; D gene: .; clone size: .; J gene: TRBJ1-2; CDR3 protein: CASSEGGIGGYTF; CDR3 DNA: TGTGCCAGCAGCGAGGGGGGAATTGGTGGCTACACCTTC
V gene: TRBV11-2; D gene: .; clone size: .; J gene: TRBJ2-5; CDR3 protein: CASSGGLPTQYF; CDR3 DNA: TGTGCCAGCTCCGGGGGTCTGCCGACCCAGTACTTC
V gene: TRBV4-2; D gene: TRBD1; clone size: once; J gene: TRBJ1-2; CDR3 protein: CASSHGQGAVGGYTF; CDR3 DNA: TGTGCCAGCAGCCACGGACAGGGGGCGGTGGGGGGCTACACCTTC
V gene: TRBV11-2; D gene: .; clone size: .; J gene: TRBJ1-5; CDR3 protein: CASSLAGLSNQPQHF; CDR3 DNA: TGTGCCAGCAGCTTAGCGGGTCTGAGCAATCAGCCCCAGCATTTT
V gene: TRBV29-1; D gene: TRBD2; clone size: .; J gene: TRBJ2-1; CDR3 protein: CSVVGLAGGLYNEQFF; CDR3 DNA: TGCAGCGTTGTGGGACTAGCGGGAGGTCTCTACAATGAGCAGTTCTTC
V gene: TRBV15; D gene: TRBD2; clone size: .; J gene: TRBJ2-5; CDR3 protein: CATSRGGGRERETQYF; CDR3 DNA: TGTGCCACCAGCAGAGGAGGCGGGAGAGAACGGGAGACCCAGTACTTC
V gene: TRBV7-9; D gene: .; clone size: .; J gene: TRBJ1-2; CDR3 protein: CASSSKGEGGYTF; CDR3 DNA: TGTGCCAGCAGCTCAAAGGGAGAAGGCGGCTACACCTTC
V gene: TRBV5-1; D gene: .; clone size: .; J gene: TRBJ2-4; CDR3 protein: CASSSTGLGNIQYF; CDR3 DNA: TGCGCCAGCAGCTCGACGGGCCTCGGGAACATTCAGTACTTC
V gene: TRBV16; D gene: TRBD2; clone size: .; J gene: TRBJ2-1; CDR3 protein: CASSQSGGNEQFF; CDR3 DNA: TGTGCCAGCAGCCAATCGGGAGGGAACGAGCAGTTCTTC
V gene: TRBV5-4; D gene: .; clone size: many; J gene: TRBJ2-1; CDR3 protein: CASSPRRFGVNEQFF; CDR3 DNA: TGTGCCAGCAGCCCACGCCGATTCGGGGTTAATGAGCAGTTCTTC
V gene: TRBV20-1; D gene: .; clone size: .; J gene: TRBJ2-7; CDR3 protein: CSAGEQYF; CDR3 DNA: TGCAGTGCGGGGGAGCAGTACTTC
V gene: TRBV28; D gene: TRBD2; clone size: .; J gene: TRBJ2-7; CDR3 protein: CASKGGVYEQYF; CDR3 DNA: TGTGCCAGTAAGGGAGGGGTCTACGAGCAGTACTTC
V gene: TRBV7-9; D gene: .; clone size: once; J gene: TRBJ1-5; CDR3 protein: CASSSEGDQPQHF; CDR3 DNA: TGTGCCAGCAGCTCAGAGGGGGATCAGCCCCAGCATTTT
V gene: TRBV4-2; D gene: TRBD1; clone size: few; J gene: TRBJ2-3; CDR3 protein: CASSQYGQGWTDTQYF; CDR3 DNA: TGTGCCAGCAGCCAATACGGACAGGGATGGACAGATACGCAGTATTTT
V gene: TRBV12-5; D gene: .; clone size: once; J gene: TRBJ1-5; CDR3 protein: CASGLVTGDFVRLRPQHF; CDR3 DNA: TGTGCTAGTGGTTTGGTAACGGGGGATTTTGTCCGCTTGCGGCCCCAGCATTTT
V gene: TRBV29-1; D gene: .; clone size: .; J gene: TRBJ2-1; CDR3 protein: CSVLRDPGLDEQFF; CDR3 DNA: TGCAGCGTCCTCCGGGACCCCGGACTGGATGAGCAGTTCTTC
V gene: TRBV7-8; D gene: .; clone size: .; J gene: TRBJ2-1; CDR3 protein: CASSFTQGEQFF; CDR3 DNA: TGTGCCAGCAGCTTCACTCAAGGGGAGCAGTTCTTC
V gene: TRBV15; D gene: TRBD2; clone size: .; J gene: TRBJ2-7; CDR3 protein: CATSRAGGVFSYEQYF; CDR3 DNA: TGTGCCACCAGCAGAGCTGGGGGGGTATTCTCCTACGAGCAGTACTTC
V gene: TRBV15; D gene: TRBD1; clone size: .; J gene: TRBJ1-5; CDR3 protein: CATSRDPRGRGNQPQHF; CDR3 DNA: TGTGCCACCAGCAGAGATCCCAGGGGGCGCGGCAATCAGCCCCAGCATTTT